This TCR beta chain is drawn from a study of T cells after yellow fever vaccination. Findings and limits, study-wide: Among primary-vaccination clones, most reappeared after the booster, at approximately 96% for CD4 and 88% for CD8. The secondary response peaked faster, at day 5 versus 15, but was weaker.

The germline V and J ends were trimmed by 0 bases and 4 bases, with 20 bases remaining between them. The CDR3 loop spans 17 amino acids. Germline V gene sequence: CDR1 DFQATT, CDR2 SNEGSKA (reference sequence). They built TCR cDNA with 5'RACE template switching, a step that put in a universal primer site and UMIs. TCRdb independently ran MiXCR on the 5' RACE reads; one entry per CDR3 protein. The sample includes 300,000 or so distinct CDR3 sequences, 6.8% seen only once; the top ten take roughly 19%. This clonotype has more than one count but fewer than ten. Its antigen is unknown. This receptor was taken from a man aged 18-30 years who received the YFV17D yellow fever vaccine. The chain recombines TRBV20-1 with TRBJ2-3; perhaps TRBD1 as D (6 bases). This material consisted of PBMCs, taken approximately 47 days after the first yellow fever vaccination. The CDR3 loop reads CSARDLVGASPPDTQYF. In DNA form, the CDR3 reads TGCAGTGCTAGAGATCTCGTGGGGGCCTCCCCCCCAGATACGCAGTATTTT.